Listed here are 17 T cell receptor beta chains from one sample, sequenced in a study of cytomegalovirus exposure and HLA in healthy donors (dated by TCRdb to the late 2010s). To prepare the library, the immunoSEQ multiplex PCR assay was applied. The multiplex PCR relied on a mix of 60 forward primers for TCR Vbeta segments and 13 reverse primers for TCR Jbeta segments. As stored in TCRdb, this immuneACCESS dataset retains in-frame rearrangements with V and J assigned. A fraction of the clones does not appear; measured against another copy, unresolved V genes explain less than half of the discrepancy, and the remainder lacks a known reason. This sample is represented by about 120,000 clones; approximately 72% of them were singletons. Together, the top ten hold roughly 8.2% of the sample. The sequenced sample consisted of PBMCs. These receptors came from a woman aged 40 to 50 in good health and CMV-seropositive.

This chain links TRBV5-1 with TRBJ1-4; 7 nucleotides line up with TRBD1. Germline-derived CDR1 and CDR2 are SGHRS and YFSETQ. This CDR3 comprises 15 residues. V trimming: 4 bases; J trimming: 7 bases; junction bases outside the gene matches: 10. The CDR3 protein is CASSLGAGTAEKLFF. The CDR3 nucleotides read TGCGCCAGCAGCCTAGGTGCCGGGACAGCTGAAAAACTGTTTTTT.

V gene TRBV13 combines with J gene TRBJ1-3; 7 positions agree with TRBD1. J lost 4 bases, V lost 6 bases, and 9 bases had no gene match. Germline lookup yields CDR1 PRHDT and CDR2 FYEKMQ (reference sequence). The CDR3 has 15 amino acids. CDR3 protein: CASRIQGKGGNTIYF. For the CDR3, the DNA is TGTGCCAGCAGGATACAGGGGAAGGGGGGAAACACCATATATTTT.

This chain links TRBV7-2 with TRBJ2-7, with 10 bases lining up with TRBD2. The CDR3 sequence is 18 residues long. V was pared by 4 bases and J by 0 bases, with 12 bases of the junction left unmatched. Germline V gives CDR1 SGHTA, CDR2 FQGNSA. CDR3 sequence (DNA): TGTGCCAGCAGCTCCCCGGTCCTAGCGGGGGTTAGCTCCTACGAGCAGTACTTC. As protein: CASSSPVLAGVSSYEQYF. The full variable domain, in which reference TRBV7-2 and TRBJ2-7 provide the parts outside the CDR3, is GAGVSQSPSNKVTEKGKDVELRCDPISGHTALYWYRQSLGQGLEFLIYFQGNSAPDKSGLPSDRFSAERTGGSVSTLTIQRTQQEDSAVYLCASSSPVLAGVSSYEQYFGPGTRLTVT.

The chain uses TRBV29-1 and TRBJ1-1; 9 bases match TRBD1. Germline loops: CDR1 SQVTM, CDR2 ANQGSEA. CDR3 size: 13 residues. The J segment lost 5 bases and the V segment lost 1 base, leaving 2 bases of the junction unmatched. CDR3 nucleotides: TGCAGCGTTGAAGGGACAGGGGCAACTGAAGCTTTCTTT. Protein sequence: CSVEGTGATEAFF.

The chain is built from TRBV5-1 and TRBJ2-6; D is ambiguous. Looked up from germline, CDR1 is SGHRS and CDR2 is YFSETQ. The V and J ends lost 1 base and 4 bases respectively, with 6 bases between them. This CDR3 has 14 amino acids. The CDR3 here is CASSLNPGANVLTF. The DNA of the CDR3 is TGCGCCAGCAGCTTGAATCCGGGGGCCAACGTCCTGACTTTC.

This sequence joins TRBV7-9 and TRBJ2-7; possibly TRBD2 for D (6 bases). The CDR3 contains 13 residues. Trimming pared 6 bases from V and 0 bases from J, leaving 9 bases between. Germline V gene data show CDR1 as SEHNR and CDR2 as FQNEAQ (reference sequence). The CDR3 protein is CASRPGSSYEQYF. The CDR3 coding sequence is TGTGCCAGCAGGCCCGGGAGCTCCTACGAGCAGTACTTC.

This clone turned up a few times. This rearrangement joins TRBV18 to TRBJ1-5, with 9 bases identical to TRBD1. Germline V gene sequence: CDR1 KGHSH, CDR2 LQKENI. J gave up 7 bases and V 4 bases, and 8 bases lay outside the gene matches. There are 15 residues in the CDR3. In DNA, the CDR3 is TGTGCCAGCTCACGCGGGACAGGGCGGGAGCAGCCCCAGCATTTT. Protein product: CASSRGTGREQPQHF.

The rearrangement uses TRBV14 and TRBJ1-1; D is uncertain. This CDR3 spans 13 amino acids. Germline lookup yields CDR1 SGHDN and CDR2 FVKESK. The V and J ends lost 0 bases and 7 bases respectively, with 9 bases between them. The CDR3 region has the DNA TGTGCCAGCAGCCAAGATTATGGCGGTGAAGCTTTCTTT. It specifies CASSQDYGGEAFF. Full variable domain (rest looked up from reference TRBV14 and TRBJ1-1): EAGVTQFPSHSVIEKGQTVTLRCDPISGHDNLYWYRRVMGKEIKFLLHFVKESKQDESGMPNNRFLAERTGGTYSTLKVQPAELEDSGVYFCASSQDYGGEAFFGQGTRLTVV.

The rearrangement uses TRBV5-6 and TRBJ1-6; 7 bases fit TRBD1. The CDR3 length is 15 residues. Unmatched junction bases numbered 13, after V lost 2 bases and J lost 14 bases. CDR1 and CDR2 from the germline V gene are SGHDT and YYEEEE. The CDR3 DNA sequence: TGTGCCAGCAGCTTATTAGACAGGGATGTTTTGTCCCTCCACTTT. This translates into CASSLLDRDVLSLHF.

A remark on this clone: One junction end does not reproduce the germline sequence, and a read error may be involved. The chain recombines TRBV12-5 with TRBJ2-3, with 8 nucleotides matching TRBD2. CDR3 length equals 16 residues. Germline lookup yields CDR1 LGHNT and CDR2 FRNRAP. CDR3 region: CASGLPGTSLPDTQCF. The CDR3 DNA reads as TGTGCTAGTGGTTTGCCCGGGACTAGTCTCCCAGATACGCAGTGTTTT.

The J gene is TRBJ2-3, the V gene TRBV4-3; D uncertain. This CDR3 is 14 amino acids long. Trimming removed 0 bases at V and 1 base at J, with 5 bases between. Germline values: CDR1 LGHNA, CDR2 YSLEER. The CDR3 DNA sequence: TGCGCCAGCAGCCAAGACAGTCGCACAGATACGCAGTATTTT. It translates to CASSQDSRTDTQYF.

The gene calls are TRBV5-4 and TRBJ2-5; D perhaps matches TRBD2 (7 bases). The CDR3 consists of 15 residues. V lost 6 bases and J 5 bases, leaving 20 bases between the germline ends. CDR1 and CDR2 (germline): SGHNT, YYREEE (reference sequence). The CDR3 coding sequence is TGTGCCAGCACCCCTAAAGGGGGGGGCCGGGAGACCCAGTACTTC. It yields the protein CASTPKGGGRETQYF.

To note about this clone: The same CDR3 arises from other DNA sequences in this sample as well. The chain has TRBV7-2 and TRBJ1-1; no clear D gene. CDR3 length: 13 amino acids. Germline loops: CDR1 SGHTA, CDR2 FQGNSA. V shed 4 bases and J shed 3 bases, with 9 bases lying between them. CDR3: CASSSSYYTEAFF. The CDR3 DNA reads TGTGCCAGCAGCTCCTCCTATTACACTGAAGCTTTCTTT.

V is TRBV19 and J is TRBJ2-4; maybe TRBD1 (6 bases). This CDR3 comprises 14 residues. Germline loops: CDR1 LNHDA, CDR2 SQIVND (reference sequence). The germline V and J ends were trimmed by 5 bases and 8 bases, with 16 bases remaining between them. The CDR3 reads CASSRLGAEDIQYF. CDR3 coding DNA: TGTGCCAGTAGTCGTTTGGGGGCCGAGGACATTCAGTACTTC.

V and J are TRBV4-2 and TRBJ1-3; D unresolved. The CDR3 extends over 15 amino acids. CDR1 is LGHNA, CDR2 YNFKEQ, per germline. The V end was cut by 0 bases, the J end by 2 bases, with 8 bases between. CDR3 nucleotides: TGTGCCAGCAGCCAAGATGGTACACCTGGAAACACCATATATTTT. Protein: CASSQDGTPGNTIYF.

The V and J genes are TRBV27 and TRBJ1-5; TRBD1 matches at 7 bases. J was trimmed by 2 bases and V by 2 bases; bases with no gene match: 3. This CDR3 region has 15 residues. CDR1 is MNHEY, CDR2 SMNVEV, per germline (reference sequence). CDR3 coding DNA: TGTGCCAGCAGTTTAATCACAGGGGGCAATCAGCCCCAGCATTTT. Amino acids: CASSLITGGNQPQHF.

Points on this clone: This sample also contains other DNA sequences that code for the same CDR3. V gene TRBV20-1 combines with J gene TRBJ1-1; D uncertain. Looked up from germline, CDR1 is DFQATT and CDR2 is SNEGSKA (reference sequence). V was shortened by 6 bases and J by 13 bases, with 18 bases between the two germline ends. This CDR3 contains 11 residues. DNA for the CDR3: TGCAGTGCCCAAACGCGGCCCGAATGTTTCTTT. It encodes CSAQTRPECFF.